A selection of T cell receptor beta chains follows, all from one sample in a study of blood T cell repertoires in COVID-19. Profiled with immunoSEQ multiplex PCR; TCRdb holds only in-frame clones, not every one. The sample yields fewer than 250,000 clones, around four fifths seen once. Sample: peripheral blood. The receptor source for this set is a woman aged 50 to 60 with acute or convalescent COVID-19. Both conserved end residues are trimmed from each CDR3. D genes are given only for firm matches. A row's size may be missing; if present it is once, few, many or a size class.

CDR3: ASSLGTGNYGYT; J: TRBJ1-2; size: few; length: 12; V: TRBV13; D: TRBD1
CDR3: ASSPSPGNVDGYT; J: TRBJ1-2; size: once; length: 13; V: TRBV7-3; D: NA
CDR3: ASSEYRGRDEKLF; J: TRBJ1-4; size: NA; length: 13; V: TRBV6-1; D: NA
CDR3: ASLNRDISYEQY; J: TRBJ2-7; size: NA; length: 12; V: TRBV6-5; D: NA
CDR3: ATSTGLPKGGGELF; J: TRBJ2-2; size: few; length: 14; V: TRBV15; D: NA
CDR3: SASPFSGRGISYEQY; J: TRBJ2-7; size: NA; length: 15; V: TRBV20-1; D: TRBD2
CDR3: ASSPGQLSTEAF; J: TRBJ1-1; size: few; length: 12; V: TRBV18; D: TRBD1
CDR3: AAGASRTIY; J: TRBJ1-3; size: NA; length: 9; V: TRBV30; D: NA
CDR3: ASSPGLAGGPYEQY; J: TRBJ2-7; size: NA; length: 14; V: TRBV6-6; D: TRBD2
CDR3: ASSSREAANYGYT; J: TRBJ1-2; size: NA; length: 13; V: TRBV28; D: NA
CDR3: ASSPDTNYGYT; J: TRBJ1-2; size: NA; length: 11; V: TRBV11-2; D: NA
CDR3: ASSRQGRERSYEQY; J: TRBJ2-7; size: NA; length: 14; V: TRBV6-2/TRBV6-3; D: TRBD2
CDR3: ASSIGQFRPGGYT; J: TRBJ1-2; size: NA; length: 13; V: TRBV6-5; D: NA
CDR3: ASTEWGHGESPLH; J: TRBJ1-6; size: NA; length: 13; V: TRBV25-1; D: NA
CDR3: ASSPWQEETQY; J: TRBJ2-5; size: NA; length: 11; V: TRBV18; D: NA
CDR3: ASSFSGREYEQY; J: TRBJ2-7; size: NA; length: 12; V: TRBV11-3; D: TRBD2
CDR3: ASSSDRVYEQY; J: TRBJ2-7; size: NA; length: 11; V: TRBV5-1; D: NA
CDR3: ASSPAGLRSYNEQF; J: TRBJ2-1; size: NA; length: 14; V: TRBV9; D: NA
CDR3: ASSIDLRTSGNEQF; J: TRBJ2-1; size: NA; length: 14; V: TRBV19; D: TRBD2
CDR3: ASSGGTFSGANVLT; J: TRBJ2-6; size: few; length: 14; V: TRBV27; D: NA
CDR3: ASIKPGLAGVSDTQY; J: TRBJ2-3; size: NA; length: 15; V: TRBV19; D: TRBD2
CDR3: ASSPETSGETQY; J: TRBJ2-5; size: NA; length: 12; V: TRBV3-1/TRBV3-2; D: TRBD2
CDR3: ATGGLNSPLH; J: TRBJ1-6; size: few; length: 10; V: TRBV19; D: TRBD1
CDR3: ASSVPGTIHNEQF; J: TRBJ2-1; size: NA; length: 13; V: TRBV28; D: NA
CDR3: ASSARDRGFIEETQY; J: TRBJ2-5; size: NA; length: 15; V: TRBV7-6; D: TRBD1
CDR3: ASSLETSGRGVGELF; J: TRBJ2-2; size: NA; length: 15; V: TRBV7-8; D: TRBD2
CDR3: ASSQLAGESYTEAF; J: TRBJ1-1; size: NA; length: 14; V: TRBV23-1; D: NA
CDR3: ASSPQGRSTDTQY; J: TRBJ2-3; size: few; length: 13; V: TRBV7-2; D: NA
CDR3: ASSQPSGKLDTDTQY; J: TRBJ2-3; size: NA; length: 15; V: TRBV23-1; D: NA
CDR3: SVSGAGANVLT; J: TRBJ2-6; size: NA; length: 11; V: TRBV29-1; D: NA
CDR3: AIKAGANTGELF; J: TRBJ2-2; size: few; length: 12; V: TRBV10-3; D: TRBD2
CDR3: ASSFGDEQY; J: TRBJ2-7; size: NA; length: 9; V: TRBV11-2; D: NA
CDR3: ASSEDRVDYGYT; J: TRBJ1-2; size: NA; length: 12; V: TRBV2; D: TRBD1
CDR3: ASSVDPVGAASTYNEQF; J: TRBJ2-1; size: NA; length: 17; V: TRBV9; D: NA
CDR3: ATSDSRGTDTQY; J: TRBJ2-3; size: NA; length: 12; V: TRBV24-1; D: NA
CDR3: ASSDGVLGAF; J: TRBJ1-1; size: NA; length: 10; V: TRBV2; D: NA
CDR3: ATSDFRGLGTGELF; J: TRBJ2-2; size: NA; length: 14; V: TRBV24-1; D: NA